This is a list of T cell receptor beta chains from one sample in a study of shared clonotypes between healthy human individuals. The table came from immunoSEQ multiplex PCR; TCRdb's copy has only in-frame clones and leaves some out. The sample has around 610,000 clones, 95% to 96% seen once; the top ten hold roughly 0.1%. Sequencing was carried out using naive CD8+ T cells sorted from blood. These receptors were collected from a woman aged 25 to 39 in good health. CDR3s include the opening cysteine and the closing phenylalanine or tryptophan. A D gene is named only where the DNA matches it firmly. Rows may omit the clone size; those that give it use once, few, many or a size class.

J: TRBJ2-1; D: -; V: TRBV6-6; size: -; DNA: TGTGCCAGCAGCCCCACTCGAGGAGGGGGCAATGAGCAGTTCTTC; CDR3: CASSPTRGGGNEQFF
J: TRBJ1-5; D: -; V: TRBV28; size: -; DNA: TGTGCCAGCAGTTTCCGGGTGAATCAGCCCCAGCATTTT; CDR3: CASSFRVNQPQHF
J: TRBJ1-2; D: -; V: TRBV5-6; size: -; DNA: TGTGCCAGCAGGTACCCCGGGACCGAGTACGGCTACACCTTC; CDR3: CASRYPGTEYGYTF
J: TRBJ2-7; D: TRBD1; V: TRBV9; size: -; DNA: TGTGCCAGCAGCGTAGATGACAGGGGTATCTACGGGCAGTACTTC; CDR3: CASSVDDRGIYGQYF
J: TRBJ1-2; D: -; V: TRBV2; size: -; DNA: TGTGCCAGCAGTGGGTTTACACCGACAGATGGCTACACCTTC; CDR3: CASSGFTPTDGYTF
J: TRBJ1-2; D: TRBD1; V: TRBV5-4; size: -; DNA: TGTGCCAGCAGCACGGACAGGGCTTACTATGGCTACACCTTC; CDR3: CASSTDRAYYGYTF
J: TRBJ1-3; D: -; V: TRBV9; size: -; DNA: TGTGCCAGCAGCGTAGAGTCGGTTGCTGGAAACACCATATATTTT; CDR3: CASSVESVAGNTIYF
J: TRBJ2-7; D: -; V: TRBV11-2; size: -; DNA: TGTGCCAGCAGCTTGGCGGGATCCGTAGCCGAGCAGTACTTC; CDR3: CASSLAGSVAEQYF
J: TRBJ2-7; D: TRBD2; V: TRBV27; size: -; DNA: TGTGCCAGCAGTCCCGGACTAGCGGGAGGGCCGCTGTACTTC; CDR3: CASSPGLAGGPLYF
J: TRBJ2-1; D: -; V: TRBV9; size: -; DNA: TGTGCCAGCAGCGTAGACTCCCCTGGGGAGCAGTTCTTC; CDR3: CASSVDSPGEQFF
J: TRBJ2-1; D: -; V: TRBV7-9; size: -; DNA: TGTGCCAGCAGCTTAGCGATCACAGAACACAATGAGCAGTTCTTC; CDR3: CASSLAITEHNEQFF
J: TRBJ1-5; D: -; V: TRBV6-4; size: -; DNA: TGTGCCAGCAGCAAGGACAGTAATCAGCCCCAGCATTTT; CDR3: CASSKDSNQPQHF
J: TRBJ1-2; D: -; V: TRBV28; size: -; DNA: TGTGCCAGCAGTTTCCAGGGAGTCACTTATGGCTACACCTTC; CDR3: CASSFQGVTYGYTF
J: TRBJ2-7; D: TRBD1; V: TRBV6-1; size: -; DNA: TGTGCCAGCAGTTCAGGGGGCAGGGTTTCGTACGAGCAGTACTTC; CDR3: CASSSGGRVSYEQYF
J: TRBJ2-7; D: -; V: TRBV9; size: -; DNA: TGTGCCAGCAGCTCAGGTGGGGACTCCTACGAGCAGTACTTC; CDR3: CASSSGGDSYEQYF
J: TRBJ2-7; D: TRBD2; V: TRBV28; size: -; DNA: TGTGCCAGCAGGGGACTAGCGGGAGAGCCCTACGAGCAGTACTTC; CDR3: CASRGLAGEPYEQYF
J: TRBJ1-2; D: -; V: TRBV29-1; size: -; DNA: TGCAGCGTTGGGGATCCCTATGGCTACACCTTC; CDR3: CSVGDPYGYTF
J: TRBJ1-1; D: -; V: TRBV4-2; size: -; DNA: TGTGCCAGCAGCCAAGATCCAGAGACAGAGACGAACACTGAAGCTTTCTTT; CDR3: CASSQDPETETNTEAFF
J: TRBJ1-5; D: TRBD1; V: TRBV7-6; size: -; DNA: TGTGCCAGCAGCTTAGTACAGGGGGAGAATCAGCCCCAGCATTTT; CDR3: CASSLVQGENQPQHF
J: TRBJ2-7; D: TRBD1; V: TRBV11-2; size: -; DNA: TGTGCCAGCGCCACAGGGGACTACGAGCAGTACTTC; CDR3: CASATGDYEQYF
J: TRBJ2-7; D: -; V: TRBV27; size: once; DNA: TGTGCCAGCAGTTCCGGGTTTCGTTACGAGCAGTACTTC; CDR3: CASSSGFRYEQYF
J: TRBJ1-1; D: TRBD1; V: TRBV5-6; size: -; DNA: TGTGCCAGCAGCCCAGGCGGACAGGGGGATTTCACTGAAGCTTTCTTT; CDR3: CASSPGGQGDFTEAFF
J: TRBJ1-1; D: -; V: TRBV9; size: -; DNA: TGTGCCAGCAGCGCCGAGGGGGTTCTGAACACTGAAGCTTTCTTT; CDR3: CASSAEGVLNTEAFF
J: TRBJ2-3; D: -; V: TRBV28; size: -; DNA: TGTGCCAGCAGTTACAGCGGCGGAGATACGCAGTATTTT; CDR3: CASSYSGGDTQYF
J: TRBJ2-2; D: TRBD2; V: TRBV11-2; size: -; DNA: TGTGCCAGCAGCCAACCCGGGACTAGCATCGAGGAGCTGTTTTTT; CDR3: CASSQPGTSIEELFF
J: TRBJ2-7; D: -; V: TRBV15; size: -; DNA: TGTGCCACCAGCAGAACGGGTTACTCCTACGAGCAGTACTTC; CDR3: CATSRTGYSYEQYF
J: TRBJ2-7; D: -; V: TRBV5-1; size: -; DNA: TGCGCCAGCAGCTTGGGCCGGGACTCAGGCTCCTACGAGCAGTACTTC; CDR3: CASSLGRDSGSYEQYF
J: TRBJ2-1; D: -; V: TRBV7-8; size: -; DNA: TGTGCCAGCAGACCCGACCGGGCTGAGCAGTTCTTC; CDR3: CASRPDRAEQFF
J: TRBJ2-7; D: -; V: TRBV27; size: -; DNA: TGTGCCAGCACCCTGCGCGCGGGGTTGGCCGAGCAGTACTTC; CDR3: CASTLRAGLAEQYF
J: TRBJ2-7; D: -; V: TRBV28; size: once; DNA: TGTGCCAGCAGTTCAGATTTTGGAGGAGACCCATTTTTGTCCTACGAGCAGTACTTC; CDR3: CASSSDFGGDPFLSYEQYF
J: TRBJ2-3; D: -; V: TRBV5-6; size: -; DNA: TGTGCCAGCAGTCAGCAGACAAGCACAGATACGCAGTATTTT; CDR3: CASSQQTSTDTQYF
J: TRBJ1-1; D: -; V: TRBV4-1; size: few; DNA: TGCGCCAGCACCCAGAGGGCAGGGGCGAACACTGAAGCTTTCTTT; CDR3: CASTQRAGANTEAFF
J: TRBJ2-3; D: -; V: TRBV19; size: -; DNA: TGTGCCAGTAGTCCCCACCCGGGGCGGGGAACTAGCACAGATACGCAGTATTTT; CDR3: CASSPHPGRGTSTDTQYF
J: TRBJ1-2; D: TRBD1; V: TRBV7-9; size: -; DNA: TGTGCCAGCAGGCCACAGGGGGGTGGAGGCTACACCTTC; CDR3: CASRPQGGGGYTF
J: TRBJ2-7; D: -; V: TRBV30; size: -; DNA: TGTGCCTGGAGTGTAGACACGTCCTACGAGCAGTACTTC; CDR3: CAWSVDTSYEQYF
J: TRBJ2-7; D: -; V: TRBV5-4; size: -; DNA: TGTGCCAGCAGCTCCGGGACACTCGAGCAGTACTTC; CDR3: CASSSGTLEQYF
J: TRBJ2-4; D: TRBD2; V: TRBV27; size: -; DNA: TGTGCCAGCAGTGCATGGGAAGCGGGAGGGACCAAAAACATTCAGTACTTC; CDR3: CASSAWEAGGTKNIQYF
J: TRBJ2-7; D: TRBD2; V: TRBV2; size: once; DNA: TGTGCCAGCAGTACGGGACTAGAGGGGCAGTACTTC; CDR3: CASSTGLEGQYF
J: TRBJ2-7; D: -; V: TRBV7-8; size: -; DNA: TGTGCCAGCAGCTTAAACCCCCCTGCCGAGCAGTACTTC; CDR3: CASSLNPPAEQYF
J: TRBJ2-7; D: -; V: TRBV27; size: -; DNA: TGTGCCAGCAAGGTGAGGCCTTCCTACGAGCAGTACTTC; CDR3: CASKVRPSYEQYF
J: TRBJ2-5; D: -; V: TRBV9; size: -; DNA: TGTGCCAGCAGCGGCGACTCTGGGACCCAGTACTTC; CDR3: CASSGDSGTQYF
J: TRBJ1-1; D: -; V: TRBV27; size: -; DNA: TGTGCCAGCAGTTTAGGGGCCGGCACGAACACTGAAGCTTTCTTT; CDR3: CASSLGAGTNTEAFF
J: TRBJ1-1; D: -; V: TRBV6-5; size: -; DNA: TGTGCCAGCAGTTACGGGTATGTGAACACTGAAGCTTTCTTT; CDR3: CASSYGYVNTEAFF
J: TRBJ2-2; D: TRBD2; V: TRBV25-1; size: once; DNA: TGTGCCAGCAGTGACCTCCCCCAGGGACTAGCCTCCGGGGAGCTGTTTTTT; CDR3: CASSDLPQGLASGELFF
J: TRBJ2-3; D: TRBD1; V: TRBV19; size: -; DNA: TGTGCCAGTAGTAGAACGGGACAGGATAGGGCAGATACGCAGTATTTT; CDR3: CASSRTGQDRADTQYF
J: TRBJ2-7; D: -; V: TRBV13; size: -; DNA: TGTGCCAGCAGCCAGGGCCCAGTCTACGAGCAGTACTTC; CDR3: CASSQGPVYEQYF
J: TRBJ2-3; D: TRBD2; V: TRBV6-1; size: -; DNA: TGTGCCAGCAGTGAAAATCGCGGGAGGTTGGATACGCAGTATTTT; CDR3: CASSENRGRLDTQYF
J: TRBJ2-1; D: -; V: TRBV9; size: -; DNA: TGTGCCAGCAGCGTAGTTGGGGGCACTAGCGTATGGGATGAGCAGTTCTTC; CDR3: CASSVVGGTSVWDEQFF
J: TRBJ2-6; D: -; V: TRBV7-7; size: -; DNA: TGTGCCAGCAGCGTGGGAACTATGCCACAAAGTCGGGCCAACGTCCTGACTTTC; CDR3: CASSVGTMPQSRANVLTF
J: TRBJ2-7; D: TRBD2; V: TRBV11-2; size: -; DNA: TGTGCCAGCAGCCCCGGGACTAGCGGCTACGAGCAGTACTTC; CDR3: CASSPGTSGYEQYF